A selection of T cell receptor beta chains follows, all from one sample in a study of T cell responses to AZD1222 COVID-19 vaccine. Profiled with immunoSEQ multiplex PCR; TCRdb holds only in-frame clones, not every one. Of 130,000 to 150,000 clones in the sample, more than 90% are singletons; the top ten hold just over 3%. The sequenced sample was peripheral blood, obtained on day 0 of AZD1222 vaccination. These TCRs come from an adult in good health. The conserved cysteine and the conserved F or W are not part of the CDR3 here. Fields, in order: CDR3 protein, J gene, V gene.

ASSFSSGDYTGELF TRBJ2-2 TRBV7-6
ASRKSLGTNGNTIY TRBJ1-3 TRBV2
ASSRDRAPYGYT TRBJ1-2 TRBV18
ASSYSGDEQF TRBJ2-1 TRBV6-2/TRBV6-3
ASSYGLAEYEQY TRBJ2-7 TRBV6-5
ASSLVGQGNTGELF TRBJ2-2 TRBV5-1
ASSPVGYGYT TRBJ1-2 TRBV7-6
ASKARVETAEAF TRBJ1-1 TRBV6-5
ASSTPGLSESLH TRBJ1-6 TRBV19
ASSQALAKNEQF TRBJ2-1 TRBV4-3
ASSLTLSGRYGYT TRBJ1-2 TRBV27
ASTQRLGGTDTQY TRBJ2-3 TRBV6-5
AISESSFVSFQGTLYEQY TRBJ2-7 TRBV10-3
ASSQWRERLSYNEQF TRBJ2-1 TRBV3-1/TRBV3-2
ASSLIQWTSNQPQH TRBJ1-5 TRBV5-5
AISSTGGQGNSPLH TRBJ1-6 TRBV10-3
ASSRPLTGGETQY TRBJ2-5 TRBV5-6
AWSVASFGASNQPQH TRBJ1-5 TRBV30
ASSLVQGDQETQY TRBJ2-5 TRBV7-2
ASSLFRYEQY TRBJ2-7 TRBV7-9